These 9 T cell receptor beta chains share one sample of origin, sequenced in a study of T cell responses to AZD1222 COVID-19 vaccine. TCRdb's copy holds only in-frame clones and misses some; the assay was immunoSEQ multiplex PCR. This repertoire shows 150,000 or so clones, over 90% found once; its top ten account for 3% to 4%. The material sequenced was peripheral blood, taken 28 days after the second AZD1222 dose. These receptors were collected from an adult who received the AZD1222 COVID-19 vaccine.

V is TRBV5-1 and J is TRBJ2-4; 9 positions match TRBD1. V lost 0 bases to trimming and J lost 9 bases; unmatched junction nucleotides: 10. Germline values: CDR1 SGHRS, CDR2 YFSETQ. The CDR3 sequence is 16 residues long. The CDR3 loop reads CASSLVAGTGSGIQYF. The CDR3 DNA reads TGCGCCAGCAGCTTGGTAGCCGGGACAGGGAGTGGCATTCAGTACTTC. The entire variable domain, with the rest obtained from reference TRBV5-1 and TRBJ2-4, is as follows: KAGVTQTPRYLIKTRGQQVTLSCSPISGHRSVSWYQQTPGQGLQFLFEYFSETQRNKGNFPGRFSGRQFSNSRSEMNVSTLELGDSALYLCASSLVAGTGSGIQYFGAGTRLSVL.

The chain uses TRBV6-6 and TRBJ1-4; possible D gene TRBD1, 5 bases. The CDR3 loop spans 15 amino acids. Germline CDR1 is MNHNY and CDR2 is SVGAGI (reference sequence). Trimming stripped 7 bases from V and 7 bases from J, with 19 bases between. The CDR3 protein is CASTDGRAGGEKLFF. For the CDR3, the DNA is TGTGCCAGCACCGACGGGAGGGCGGGGGGTGAAAAACTGTTTTTT.

J is TRBJ1-6 and V is TRBV5-1; TRBD1 might be the D (6 bases). Germline V CDR1 and CDR2: SGHRS, YFSETQ. The length of the CDR3 is 17 residues. V lost 2 bases and J 0 bases, leaving 12 bases between the germline ends. The CDR3 is CASSFRDKSSYNSPLHF. CDR3 nucleotides: TGCGCCAGCAGCTTCCGGGACAAGAGCTCCTATAATTCACCCCTCCACTTT.

The chain carries TRBV2 and TRBJ1-5; 7 bases are shared with TRBD1. V shed 6 bases and J 2 bases; nucleotides not matched to a gene: 7. Germline V lookup: CDR1 SNHLY, CDR2 FYNNEI. The CDR3 is 15 residues long. The CDR3 is CASRDDRVGNQPQHF. The CDR3 DNA follows: TGTGCCAGCAGGGACGACAGGGTCGGCAATCAGCCCCAGCATTTT.

The V gene is TRBV7-2, the J gene TRBJ2-1, with 12 bases identical to TRBD2. CDR1 is SGHTA and CDR2 is FQGNSA in the germline V gene. The CDR3 covers 17 residues. The V segment lost 4 bases and the J segment 4 bases; nucleotides outside the gene matches: 8. CDR3 nucleotides: TGTGCCAGCAGCTCCAATTCCGGGACTAGCGGGTACAATGAGCAGTTCTTC. As protein: CASSSNSGTSGYNEQFF.

The V call is TRBV2, the J call TRBJ1-2; tentative D call: TRBD1 (6 bases). The V end was cut by 2 bases, the J end by 6 bases, with 16 bases between. CDR3 length: 15 residues. The germline CDR1 and CDR2 sequences are SNHLY and FYNNEI. CDR3 sequence reads: CASSEMEVGGHGYTF. As DNA, the CDR3 is TGTGCCAGCAGTGAAATGGAGGTGGGGGGGCATGGCTACACCTTC.

V and J are TRBV19 and TRBJ1-5; 7 bases agree with TRBD1. The germline V gene encodes CDR1 LNHDA and CDR2 SQIVND (reference sequence). The CDR3 sequence is 13 residues long. V shed 7 bases and J 7 bases; nucleotides not matched to a gene: 7. CDR3 DNA sequence: TGTGCCAGTACCCCGACAGGGCGCCAGCCCCAGCATTTT. This encodes CASTPTGRQPQHF. The full variable domain, rest sourced from reference TRBV19 and TRBJ1-5, is DGGITQSPKYLFRKEGQNVTLSCEQNLNHDAMYWYRQDPGQGLRLIYYSQIVNDFQKGDIAEGYSVSREKKESFPLTVTSAQKNPTAFYLCASTPTGRQPQHFGDGTRLSIL.

The chain joins TRBV9 to TRBJ2-1; D not resolved. V was shortened by 0 bases and J by 8 bases, with 18 bases between the two germline ends. Germline CDR1 reads SGDLS; CDR2 reads YYNGEE. The CDR3 runs 16 residues. The DNA of the CDR3 is TGTGCCAGCAGCGTAGGCCCCGCTGTGGCTGGCGATGAGCAGTTCTTC. Translation: CASSVGPAVAGDEQFF.

The chain links TRBV30 to TRBJ1-1, with unresolved D. The CDR3 totals 13 residues. Germline values: CDR1 GTSNPN, CDR2 SVGIG (reference sequence). Trimming cost V 2 bases and J 4 bases, with 11 bases left between them. The CDR3 sequence is CAWSTTLATEAFF. The DNA for the CDR3 is TGTGCCTGGAGTACGACGCTTGCCACTGAAGCTTTCTTT.